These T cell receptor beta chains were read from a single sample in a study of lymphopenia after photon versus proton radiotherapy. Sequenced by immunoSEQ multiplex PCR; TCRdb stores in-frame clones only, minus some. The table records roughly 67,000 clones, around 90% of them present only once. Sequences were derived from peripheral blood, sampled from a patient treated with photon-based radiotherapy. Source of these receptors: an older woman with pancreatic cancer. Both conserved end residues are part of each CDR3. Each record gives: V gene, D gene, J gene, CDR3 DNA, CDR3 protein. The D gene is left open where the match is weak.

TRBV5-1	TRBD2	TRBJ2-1	TGCGCCAGCAGCTTGGCCAGGTTATCTAGCGGAGACAATGAGCAGTTCTTC	CASSLARLSSGDNEQFF
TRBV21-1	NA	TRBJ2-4	TGTGCCAGCAGCAGCACAGAAGTAGCCAAAAACATTCAGTACTTC	CASSSTEVAKNIQYF
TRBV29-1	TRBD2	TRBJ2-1	TGCAGCGTGAGGCTAGCGGTCGGGAGTGACAATGAGCAGTTCTTC	CSVRLAVGSDNEQFF
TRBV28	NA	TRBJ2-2	TGTGCCAGCAGTTTAGGGGCAGGGAACACCGGGGAGCTGTTTTTT	CASSLGAGNTGELFF
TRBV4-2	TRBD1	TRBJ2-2	TGTGCCAGCAGCCAAGAAGGGACAGGGGGCACCGGGGAGCTGTTTTTT	CASSQEGTGGTGELFF
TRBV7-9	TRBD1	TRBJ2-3	TGTGCCAGCAGCTTTACCGGGACAGGGAGATCAGATACGCAGTATTTT	CASSFTGTGRSDTQYF
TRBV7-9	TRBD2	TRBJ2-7	TGTGCCAGCAGCCCACCCTCCCTAGCGGGATTCTACGAGCAGTACTTC	CASSPPSLAGFYEQYF
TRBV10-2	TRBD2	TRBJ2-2	TGCGCCAGCAGTGAGGGGACTAAGCCCGGGGAGCTGTTTTTT	CASSEGTKPGELFF
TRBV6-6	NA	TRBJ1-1	TGTGCCAGCAGCAGAGACGGATCTGGGAACACTGAAGCTTTCTTT	CASSRDGSGNTEAFF
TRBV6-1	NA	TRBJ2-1	TGTGCCACCCTCGGACTCCTCTACAATGAGCAGTTCTTC	CATLGLLYNEQFF
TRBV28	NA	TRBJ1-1	TGTGCCAGCAGTTTTGCAGTTGACAGGAACACTGAAGCTTTCTTT	CASSFAVDRNTEAFF
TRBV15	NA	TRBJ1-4	TGTGCCACCAGCAGAGATTTGGACAGAGAAAATGAAAAACTGTTTTTT	CATSRDLDRENEKLFF
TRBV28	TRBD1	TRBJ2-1	TGTGCCAGCAGTTTGACAGGGGCAAATGAGCAGTTCTTC	CASSLTGANEQFF
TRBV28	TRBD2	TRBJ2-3	TGTGCCAGCAGTTACTCAAAAGCGGGACCAGATACGCAGTATTTT	CASSYSKAGPDTQYF
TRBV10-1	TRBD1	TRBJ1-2	TGCGCCAGCAGGCCGACAGGGGCCTACGAAGACTATGGCTACACCTTC	CASRPTGAYEDYGYTF
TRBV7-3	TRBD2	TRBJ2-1	TGTGCCAGCAGCCTGACTAGCGGGAGAGGAAGCTCCTACAATGAGCAGTTCTTC	CASSLTSGRGSSYNEQFF
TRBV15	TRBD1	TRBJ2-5	TGTGCCACCAGCAGGGACAGGGACGTAGAGACCCAGTACTTC	CATSRDRDVETQYF